The 21 T cell receptor beta chains below come from one sample, sequenced in a study of T cells after yellow fever vaccination (dated by TCRdb to 2018 to 2020). The library was prepared using 5' RACE. Instrument on record: Illumina HiSeq 2500. In TCRdb, the public reads were trimmed at Q25 with fastp and aligned with MiXCR, with productive beta chains retained. Records with the same CDR3 protein are collapsed into one entry carrying the most frequent genes and DNA. The sample yields some 160,000 distinct CDR3 sequences; approximately 6.8% were counted once. The top ten constitute approximately 2.5% of the sample. In light of the paper, this sample's treatment or condition label describes: live attenuated yellow fever vaccine strain. The source material was CD4+ T cells sorted from PBMCs, sampled about 5 days after the first yellow fever vaccination. The receptor set was obtained from a man aged 18-30 years who received the YFV17D yellow fever vaccine.

This clonotype was observed at least ten times. This sequence joins TRBV5-1 and TRBJ2-1, with D possibly called TRBD1 or TRBD2 (6 bases each). Germline V gives CDR1 SGHRS, CDR2 YFSETQ. The V end lost 0 bases, the J end lost 7 bases, and 20 bases lay between the germline ends. This CDR3 is built from 17 residues. The DNA of the CDR3 is TGCGCCAGCAGCTTGGGGCCGGGGGCAGGGAGGATGAATGAGCAGTTCTTC. This translates into CASSLGPGAGRMNEQFF.

This clonotype showed up just a few times. The chain joins TRBV5-4 to TRBJ2-2, with TRBD2 matching 10 bases. From germline, CDR1 is SGHNT and CDR2 YYREEE (reference sequence). This CDR3 has 19 residues. V was clipped by 1 base and J by 0 bases; unmatched bases: 9. The DNA for the CDR3 is TGTGCCAGCAGCTTGATGACTCTAGCGGGGGCTTCGAACACCGGGGAGCTGTTTTTT. It yields the protein CASSLMTLAGASNTGELFF.

This clonotype has ten or more counts. The chain recombines TRBV20-1 with TRBJ2-1; D may match TRBD1 or TRBD2 (6 bases each). The CDR3 contains 16 residues. Germline V CDR1 and CDR2: DFQATT, SNEGSKA (reference sequence). V lost 0 bases and J lost 2, with 14 bases in between. CDR3 DNA: TGCAGTGCTAGAGATCCGTGGGGGGCCCCCTACAATGAGCAGTTCTTC. This translates into CSARDPWGAPYNEQFF.

The sample holds a few counts of this clonotype. V and J are TRBV18 and TRBJ2-5, with a possible D match to TRBD1 (7 bases). The V gene lost 0 bases and the J gene lost 7 bases, with 12 bases spanning the gap. The CDR3 sequence is 14 residues long. CDR1 is KGHSH, CDR2 LQKENI, per germline. The CDR3 DNA follows: TGTGCCAGCTCACCACCAGGACAGGAGGGGACCCAGTACTTC. The encoded protein is CASSPPGQEGTQYF.

This clonotype was seen a few times. This chain connects TRBV6-1 to TRBJ2-5, with D possibly being TRBD1 (5 bases). Trimming pared 0 bases from V and 0 bases from J, leaving 14 bases between. Germline V gene sequence: CDR1 MNHNS, CDR2 SASEGT. The CDR3 spans 17 residues. The CDR3 DNA reads TGTGCCAGCAGTGAAGCGGGGCAGGGCTCGTACCAAGAGACCCAGTACTTC. Protein: CASSEAGQGSYQETQYF.

Ten or more counts support this clonotype. The CDR3 DNA sequence: TGCAGTGCTAGAAGGGGCACAGATACGCAGTATTTT. Amino acids: CSARRGTDTQYF. The V and J genes are TRBV20-1 and TRBJ2-3; no definite D call. Trimming removed 2 bases from V and 1 base from J, with 4 bases in between. The length of the CDR3 is 12 residues. The germline gives CDR1 DFQATT, CDR2 SNEGSKA (reference sequence).

There are many counts of this clonotype. V is TRBV4-3 and J is TRBJ2-7; 9 nucleotides align to TRBD1. From germline, CDR1 is LGHNA and CDR2 YSLEER. This CDR3 is built from 16 residues. After removal of 1 base from V and 0 bases from J, the junction contained 4 bases not matched to a gene. The chain's CDR3 is CASSQAPGQGSYEQYF. Here the CDR3 DNA reads TGCGCCAGCAGCCAAGCCCCGGGACAGGGCTCCTACGAGCAGTACTTC.

CDR3 coding DNA: TGCGCCAGCAGCCAAGAACTTGGTGGCACTGAAGCTTTCTTT. This codes for CASSQELGGTEAFF. The chain employs TRBV4-3 and TRBJ1-1; D unresolved. The V gene lost 0 bases and the J gene lost 4 bases, with 9 bases spanning the gap. Germline V gene lookup returns CDR1 LGHNA and CDR2 YSLEER. CDR3 length: 14 amino acids.

This clonotype was detected many times. The CDR3 spells CSATFRDPSAAQHF. CDR3 DNA: TGCAGTGCAACCTTTAGGGACCCTTCGGCGGCCCAGCATTTT. This chain connects TRBV20-1 to TRBJ1-5, with a possible D match to TRBD1 (5 bases). The V and J ends lost 6 bases and 11 bases respectively, with 23 bases between them. This CDR3 is 14 amino acids long. Germline V gives CDR1 DFQATT, CDR2 SNEGSKA (reference sequence).

Many counts were recorded for this clonotype. The J gene is TRBJ2-3, the V gene TRBV5-1; the D is unclear. The CDR3 is made up of 14 amino acids. The V gene lost 0 bases and the J gene lost 2 bases, with 7 bases spanning the gap. Looked up from germline, CDR1 is SGHRS and CDR2 is YFSETQ. CDR3 DNA sequence: TGCGCCAGCAGCTTGGGGGTACCCACAGATACGCAGTATTTT. Amino acids: CASSLGVPTDTQYF.

This clonotype was seen at least ten times. The J gene is TRBJ1-2, the V gene TRBV12-3 or TRBV12-4; D perhaps matches TRBD1 (6 bases). V was cut by 11 bases and J by 4 bases, with 17 bases left in between. The length of the CDR3 is 13 residues. The CDR3 protein is CAASQGSGYGYTF. The CDR3 region has the DNA TGTGCCGCTTCCCAGGGGTCGGGCTATGGCTACACCTTC.

This clonotype was seen repeatedly, ten times or more. The CDR3 DNA reads as TGTGCCAGCAGCCAGGACTGGTACGAGCAGTACTTC. This codes for CASSQDWYEQYF. The chain has TRBV7-2 and TRBJ2-7, with a weak D call TRBD2 (5 bases). Germline V gene lookup returns CDR1 SGHTA and CDR2 FQGNSA. CDR3 length: 12 residues. Between the trimmed V and J ends, which lost 5 bases and 4 bases, there was a span of 9 bases.

In this sample, this clonotype turned up many times. The J gene is TRBJ1-5, the V gene TRBV28; the D gene is possibly TRBD1 (5 bases). The CDR3 runs 14 residues. Germline lookup yields CDR1 MDHEN and CDR2 SYDVKM. The ends were cut back, 5 bases at V and 5 bases at J, with 13 bases in the middle. The CDR3 protein is CASSHGGTDQPQHF. The DNA of the CDR3 is TGTGCCAGCAGTCATGGGGGGACCGATCAGCCCCAGCATTTT. Based on the CDR3 plus reference TRBV28 and TRBJ1-5, the full variable domain is DVKVTQSSRYLVKRTGEKVFLECVQDMDHENMFWYRQDPGLGLRLIYFSYDVKMKEKGDIPEGYSVSREKKERFSLILESASTNQTSMYLCASSHGGTDQPQHFGDGTRLSIL.

There are a few counts of this clonotype. This chain links TRBV27 with TRBJ2-3; perhaps TRBD2 as D (6 bases). Germline V gene data show CDR1 as MNHEY and CDR2 as SMNVEV (reference sequence). V was shortened by 6 bases and J by 5 bases, with 21 bases between the two germline ends. The CDR3 sequence is 16 residues long. The CDR3 is CASSQPRGTQGDTQYF. CDR3 bases: TGTGCCAGCAGCCAACCCCGGGGGACCCAGGGAGATACGCAGTATTTT.

This clonotype showed up many times. The genes are TRBV18 and TRBJ1-3; no definite D call. The CDR3 totals 15 residues. Germline CDR1 is KGHSH and CDR2 is LQKENI. Trimming removed 2 bases at V and 0 bases at J, with 8 bases between. The CDR3 sequence is CASSPSVYSGNTIYF. CDR3 sequence (DNA): TGTGCCAGCTCACCATCCGTGTACTCTGGAAACACCATATATTTT.

Many counts were recorded for this clonotype. The chain employs TRBV29-1 and TRBJ2-5, with 9 bases lining up with TRBD1. Germline-derived CDR1 and CDR2 are SQVTM and ANQGSEA. CDR3 length equals 13 residues. Unmatched junction bases numbered 9, after V lost 7 bases and J lost 6 bases. This CDR3 reads CSATQGAGKTQYF. Here the CDR3 DNA reads TGCAGCGCAACACAGGGGGCAGGAAAGACCCAGTACTTC.

In this sample, this clonotype turned up a few times. V gene TRBV4-3 combines with J gene TRBJ1-2; D is uncertain. Looked up from germline, CDR1 is LGHNA and CDR2 is YSLEER. V lost 4 bases and J lost 5, with 17 bases in between. The length of the CDR3 is 15 residues. The CDR3 nucleotides read TGCGCCAGCAGCCGATCGGTCAGCACAGATTATGGCTACACCTTC. Its translation: CASSRSVSTDYGYTF.

This clonotype occurred many times. The gene calls are TRBV5-1 and TRBJ1-1, with TRBD1 as a possible D gene (6 bases). V was clipped by 0 bases and J by 2 bases, with 11 bases between them. CDR1 is SGHRS and CDR2 is YFSETQ in the germline V gene. The CDR3 has 15 residues. The CDR3, as DNA: TGCGCCAGCAGCTTGGCGACAGGAGTTAACACTGAAGCTTTCTTT. This codes for CASSLATGVNTEAFF.

This clonotype was observed at least ten times. The J gene is TRBJ1-3, the V gene TRBV5-1, with D perhaps matching TRBD1 (5 bases). The CDR3 loop spans 16 amino acids. Trimming removed 4 bases from V and 0 bases from J, with 14 bases in between. Germline loops: CDR1 SGHRS, CDR2 YFSETQ. In nucleotides, the CDR3 is TGCGCCAGCAGCAAGGACACCCAGAGCTCTGGAAACACCATATATTTT. Protein: CASSKDTQSSGNTIYF.

This clonotype was counted between two and nine times. The chain couples TRBV5-5 to TRBJ2-7; 7 bases are a match to TRBD1. The CDR3 sequence is 15 residues long. Trimming took 4 bases from V and 6 from J; bases not matched to a gene: 13. Germline assignment: CDR1 SGHKS and CDR2 YYEKEE (reference sequence). Here the CDR3 DNA reads TGTGCCAGCAGCCGTTGGGACAGAGCCTCTGGCGAGCAGTACGTC. Translating gives CASSRWDRASGEQYV.

This clonotype showed up many times. The chain has TRBV2 and TRBJ1-1; perhaps TRBD1 as D (5 bases). Germline V gene sequence: CDR1 SNHLY, CDR2 FYNNEI. This CDR3 is built from 14 residues. Between the trimmed V and J ends, which lost 7 bases and 0 bases, there was a span of 12 bases. CDR3 in DNA: TGTGCCAGCAACCGCCGGACACTGAACACTGAAGCTTTCTTT. The encoded protein is CASNRRTLNTEAFF.